This T cell receptor (beta chain) is drawn from a study of cytotoxic CD8 clonotypes in ibrutinib-treated CLL. Overall study context: The taking of response samples occurred after a median approximately twelve months of treatment, with a range of 6 to 36. Study observations and caveats: Under treatment, the uncommon public clonotypes either contracted or remained stable.

This clone was seen more than once but under ten times. Its target is unknown. Depth targeted 1 in 200,000 to 1 in 1 million T cells, averaging 10x coverage per clonotype. The data were produced by immunoSEQ multiplex PCR, yet TCRdb's version contains in-frame clones alone and is incomplete. This table holds 53,000 or so clones, roughly 54% found once. The clonotype comes from a human donor with chronic lymphocytic leukemia. The sequencing used PBMCs, collected at disease progression, from a patient treated with ibrutinib.

The CDR3 sequence is CASSFSWSYNEQFF. CDR3 bases: TGTGCCAGCAGCTTTTCGTGGAGTTACAATGAGCAGTTCTTC. The chain has TRBV5-5 and TRBJ2-1; D not certain. The CDR3 runs 14 residues. Germline CDR1 SGHKS, CDR2 YYEKEE (reference sequence). V was cut by 2 bases and J by 4 bases, with 10 bases left in between. Using reference TRBV5-5 and TRBJ2-1 for the parts outside the CDR3, the full variable domain is DAGVTQSPTHLIKTRGQQVTLRCSPISGHKSVSWYQQVLGQGPQFIFQYYEKEERGRGNFPDRFSARQFPNYSSELNVNALLLGDSALYLCASSFSWSYNEQFFGPGTRLTVL.